The 3 T cell receptor beta chains listed next were all sequenced from one sample in a study of cytomegalovirus exposure and HLA in healthy donors (dated by TCRdb to 2016 to 2017). The library was built by means of the immunoSEQ multiplex PCR assay. The table comes from immuneACCESS by way of TCRdb, which keeps in-frame sequences with V and J called. Part of the clones is missing from these tables; in studies checked, under half for an unresolved V gene and the rest for unknown reasons. Across this sample there are 200,000 to 250,000 clones, with about 90% seen only once. Jointly, the top ten make up approximately 12% of the sample. The source material was PBMCs. The receptors stem from a man aged 18 to 29 in good health and CMV-seropositive.

A word on this clone: This sample also contains other DNA sequences that code for the same CDR3. The gene calls are TRBV5-1 and TRBJ2-7, with a possible D match to TRBD1 (6 bases). V was trimmed by 0 bases and J by 1 base, leaving 8 bases between them. In germline, CDR1 is SGHRS, CDR2 YFSETQ. This CDR3 spans 14 amino acids. CDR3 sequence reads: CASSLAGDSYEQYF. The CDR3 region has the DNA TGCGCCAGCAGCTTGGCAGGGGATTCCTACGAGCAGTACTTC.

V gene TRBV5-1 combines with J gene TRBJ2-3; 8 bases align to TRBD2. CDR3 size: 17 residues. Germline V gene lookup returns CDR1 SGHRS and CDR2 YFSETQ. V lost 3 bases to trimming and J lost 0 bases; unmatched junction nucleotides: 9. CDR3 DNA: TGCGCCAGCAGCTCCGTAACTAGCGGAACTAGCACAGATACGCAGTATTTT. This encodes CASSSVTSGTSTDTQYF.

The chain combines TRBV4-2 with TRBJ1-5; D gene uncertain. The germline V and J ends were trimmed by 0 bases and 3 bases, with 12 bases remaining between them. CDR1 is LGHNA and CDR2 is YNFKEQ in the germline V gene. This CDR3 has 16 residues. Written as DNA, the CDR3 is TGTGCCAGCAGCCAAGATTGGCCCAGAGACAATCAGCCCCAGCATTTT. Residues: CASSQDWPRDNQPQHF.